These 7 T cell receptor beta chains were sequenced from one sample in a study of blood T cells in healthy people across ages. The authors ran a second PCR of roughly 7 to 11 cycles using a sample-barcoded 5' primer and a J-beta primer mix. TCRdb processed the 5' RACE reads anew with MiXCR; each CDR3 protein has one entry. The profile shows more than 800,000 distinct CDR3 sequences, around 26% of them singletons. The material sequenced was blood. All receptors come from a woman aged 80 or over in good health.

The V gene is TRBV18, the J gene TRBJ1-1; D gene ambiguous. V was clipped by 2 bases and J by 4 bases, with 11 bases between them. The CDR3 totals 14 residues. Germline V gene data show CDR1 as KGHSH and CDR2 as LQKENI. The CDR3 spells CASSPMGLGTEAFF. The CDR3 bases are TGTGCCAGCTCACCAATGGGGTTGGGCACTGAAGCTTTCTTT.

This clonotype was seen many times. The rearrangement links TRBV27 to TRBJ2-7, with D possibly being TRBD1 (6 bases). V was shortened by 6 bases and J by 0 bases, with 15 bases between the two germline ends. There are 15 residues in the CDR3. Per the germline V gene, CDR1 is MNHEY and CDR2 is SMNVEV (reference sequence). The CDR3 DNA is TGTGCCAGCAGCCCTATAGGGACATCCTCCTACGAGCAGTACTTC. It yields the protein CASSPIGTSSYEQYF.

The J gene is TRBJ2-2, the V gene TRBV2; D is perhaps TRBD2 (5 bases). Trimming pared 4 bases from V and 7 bases from J, leaving 10 bases between. CDR3 length: 13 residues. Germline CDR1 SNHLY, CDR2 FYNNEI. The DNA for the CDR3 is TGTGCCAGCAGTGGGAGGATGGACGGGGAGCTGTTTTTT. Its translation: CASSGRMDGELFF.

V gene TRBV7-2 combines with J gene TRBJ2-1; 10 nucleotides match TRBD2. The CDR3 consists of 16 residues. J was trimmed by 5 bases and V by 4 bases; bases with no gene match: 8. Germline V gives CDR1 SGHTA, CDR2 FQGNSA. DNA of the CDR3: TGTGCCAGCAGCTCGCAGCGGGGGGGCCGGGACAATGAGCAGTTCTTC. Translation gives CASSSQRGGRDNEQFF. The complete variable domain, with remaining parts taken from reference TRBV7-2 and TRBJ2-1, reads GAGVSQSPSNKVTEKGKDVELRCDPISGHTALYWYRQSLGQGLEFLIYFQGNSAPDKSGLPSDRFSAERTGGSVSTLTIQRTQQEDSAVYLCASSSQRGGRDNEQFFGPGTRLTVL.

This chain uses TRBV18 with TRBJ1-2; 9 nucleotides line up with TRBD1. Germline loops: CDR1 KGHSH, CDR2 LQKENI. This CDR3 has 15 amino acids. The trim removed 3 bases at V and 3 bases at J, leaving 5 bases unmatched. CDR3 bases: TGTGCCAGCTCACCGGGGACAGGGCGTGACTATGGCTACACCTTC. Its protein product is CASSPGTGRDYGYTF.

This clonotype was recorded many times. One junction end does not reproduce the germline sequence, and a read error may be involved. The V call is TRBV20-1, the J call TRBJ2-4; 8 bases align to TRBD1. The CDR3 has 17 amino acids. The germline V gene encodes CDR1 DFQATT and CDR2 SNEGSKA (reference sequence). The CDR3 sequence is CSVRRPTGDLAKNIQYF. DNA for the CDR3: TGCAGTGTTAGAAGGCCGACAGGGGACCTAGCCAAAAACATTCAGTACTTC.

In its sample, this clonotype was seen many times. This rearrangement joins TRBV7-9 to TRBJ2-1, with TRBD2 as a possible D gene (6 bases). CDR3 length equals 17 residues. CDR1 and CDR2 from the germline V gene are SEHNR and FQNEAQ (reference sequence). The V end was cut by 4 bases, the J end by 0 bases, with 16 bases between. The CDR3 DNA reads as TGTGCCAGCAGCTCCTTTGGAGGGTTGAGCTCCTACAATGAGCAGTTCTTC. Amino acid sequence: CASSSFGGLSSYNEQFF.